The rows below give T cell receptor beta chains drawn from one sample of a study of cytomegalovirus exposure and HLA in healthy donors. TCRdb keeps only in-frame clones here, not all; method: immunoSEQ multiplex PCR. The data contain approximately 69,000 clones, roughly 74% of them singletons. Source material: PBMCs. All receptors derive from a woman in her 30s in good health and CMV-seropositive. The CDR3 runs from the conserved cysteine through the conserved F or W. D genes are given only for firm matches. A clone size is listed for some rows: how often the clone was seen (once, few, many), or a class if it is expanded.

TRBJ1-5 NA TRBV29-1 NA TGCAGCGTTAGAGAAGACACCATTGGCAATCAGCCCCAGCATTTT CSVREDTIGNQPQHF
TRBJ1-5 NA TRBV28 NA TGTGCCAGCAGTCCCCTTCTATATAGCAATCAGCCCCAGCATTTT CASSPLLYSNQPQHF
TRBJ1-2 NA TRBV6-6 NA TGTGCCAGCAGCCCGAGGAGGGGCGGGGTGGATGGCTACACCTTC CASSPRRGGVDGYTF
TRBJ2-3 NA TRBV5-1 NA TGCGCCAGCAGCTTGGCCGGCCGGGGAAGCACAGATACGCAGTATTTT CASSLAGRGSTDTQYF
TRBJ2-2 NA TRBV4-2 few TGTGCCAGCAGCCGGAGGTCCGCCGGGGAGCTGTTTTTT CASSRRSAGELFF
TRBJ1-5 NA TRBV11-2 NA TGTGCCAGCAGCATGGACAGAGATCAGCCCCAGCATTTT CASSMDRDQPQHF
TRBJ1-1 NA TRBV13 NA TGTGCCAGCAGCCAAGCATTAGCTGAAGCTTTCTTT CASSQALAEAFF
TRBJ1-1 NA TRBV30 NA TGTGCCTGGAGTGTAGGGGTGAACACTGAAGCTTTCTTT CAWSVGVNTEAFF
TRBJ2-2 TRBD2 TRBV11-2 NA TGTGCCAGCAGCTTAGTGGGACTAGCGGGCACCGGGGAGCTGTTTTTT CASSLVGLAGTGELFF
TRBJ2-7 TRBD2 TRBV15 NA TGTGCCACCAGCAGCCCCGGACTAGCGGGAGGGTCGCCAACCTACGAGCAGTACTTC CATSSPGLAGGSPTYEQYF
TRBJ1-4 TRBD1 TRBV4-3 NA TGCGCCAGCAGCCAGTACCGGGACAGGCCAAATGAAAAACTGTTTTTT CASSQYRDRPNEKLFF
TRBJ1-1 NA TRBV6-5 NA TGTGCCAGCAGTCCAGTCGGGGAGCGGGGCACTGAAGCTTTCTTT CASSPVGERGTEAFF
TRBJ2-7 NA TRBV28 NA TGTGCCAGCAGTTTACAGTCCTACGAGCAGTACTTC CASSLQSYEQYF
TRBJ1-5 NA TRBV4-3 NA TGCGCCAGCAGCCATAACAGGATGAATCAGCCCCAGCATTTT CASSHNRMNQPQHF
TRBJ2-1 NA TRBV18 once TGTGCCAGCTCCTCCCAGGCCTCCTACAATGAGCAGTTCTTC CASSSQASYNEQFF
TRBJ1-1 NA TRBV10-3 NA TGTGCCATCAGTGTGGACAGCTTGAACACTGAAGCTTTCTTT CAISVDSLNTEAFF
TRBJ1-2 NA TRBV25-1 NA TGTGCCAGCAGTCCCGACACCACCTATGGCTACACCTTC CASSPDTTYGYTF
TRBJ2-7 NA TRBV6-1 NA TGTGCCAGCAGCGAGTACCGAGCCTACGAGCAGTACTTC CASSEYRAYEQYF
TRBJ2-1 TRBD2 TRBV18 NA TGTGCCAGCTCACCCCGACTAGCGGGACACAATGAGCAGTTCTTC CASSPRLAGHNEQFF
TRBJ1-1 NA TRBV11-3 NA TGTGCCAGCAGCTTAGGGGCGAACACTGAAGCTTTCTTT CASSLGANTEAFF
TRBJ2-1 TRBD2 TRBV5-1 NA TGCGCCAGCAGCTACCCGGGACTAGAGTTTACCTACAATGAGCAGTTCTTC CASSYPGLEFTYNEQFF
TRBJ1-2 TRBD1 TRBV25-1 NA TGTGCCAGCAGTGGGACAGGAGTCGGCTACACCTTC CASSGTGVGYTF
TRBJ1-1 NA TRBV25-1 NA TGTGCCAGCAGTGAATGGGGACAGAACACTGAAGCTTTCTTT CASSEWGQNTEAFF
TRBJ1-4 NA TRBV2 NA TGTGCCAACAAGGGGGCAACTAATGAAAAACTGTTTTTT CANKGATNEKLFF
TRBJ2-7 NA TRBV9 NA TGTGCCAGCAGCGTAGAGGGCAGGGGAAGGGACGAGCAGTACTTC CASSVEGRGRDEQYF
TRBJ2-3 TRBD1 TRBV18 NA TGTGCCAGCTCACCCTACAGGGGGAATACAGATACGCAGTATTTT CASSPYRGNTDTQYF
TRBJ1-5 TRBD1 TRBV10-3 few TGTGCCATCAGTGATAGGGACAGGGAAAATCAGCCCCAGCATTTT CAISDRDRENQPQHF
TRBJ2-7 TRBD2 TRBV4-1 once TGCGCCAGCAGCCAAGATCTATTTGGACTAGCGGGAGGTCAGCAGTACTTC CASSQDLFGLAGGQQYF
TRBJ1-1 NA TRBV28 NA TGTGCCAGCAGTGAACGGTTGAACACTGAAGCTTTCTTT CASSERLNTEAFF
TRBJ1-1 NA TRBV30 few TGTGCCTGGAGTGTACTGGGGGGCACTGAAGCTTTCTTT CAWSVLGGTEAFF
TRBJ2-1 NA TRBV11-3 NA TGTGCCAGCAGCTTAGGACTGGTAGGGAGCTCCTACAATGAGCAGTTCTTC CASSLGLVGSSYNEQFF
TRBJ2-5 TRBD2 TRBV4-1 NA TGCGCCAGCAGCCAAGGAGGGAGCTGGACTAGCGGGAGAGGAGAGACCCAGTACTTC CASSQGGSWTSGRGETQYF
TRBJ1-3 NA TRBV7-2 NA TGTGCCAGCAGCTTAAGCCTCTCTGGAAACACCATATATTTT CASSLSLSGNTIYF
TRBJ1-5 NA TRBV2 NA TGTGCCAGCACAGAGGGGGACCTTAGCAATCAGCCCCAGCATTTT CASTEGDLSNQPQHF
TRBJ1-5 NA TRBV5-1 NA TGCGCCAGCAGCTTGACAGGGCCGGATGGCAATCAGCCCCAGCATTTT CASSLTGPDGNQPQHF
TRBJ1-3 TRBD1 TRBV9 NA TGTGCCAGCAGCGTAACAACAGGGGTGGGAAACACCATATATTTT CASSVTTGVGNTIYF
TRBJ1-4 NA TRBV29-1 few TGCAGCGTTGGATCCGGGACATACGAAAAACTGTTTTTT CSVGSGTYEKLFF
TRBJ2-3 NA TRBV30 NA TGTGCCGCCTCTCTAGCGTCAATGTCAGATACGCAGTATTTT CAASLASMSDTQYF
TRBJ2-7 TRBD2 TRBV15 NA TGTGCCACCAGCACTAGCGGGAGATACGAGCAGTACTTC CATSTSGRYEQYF
TRBJ2-1 NA TRBV18 NA TGTGCCAGCAACACCGCAAGAAAATACAATGAGCAGTTCTTC CASNTARKYNEQFF
TRBJ1-1 TRBD1 TRBV29-1 once TGCAGCGGGGGACAGGGGATGACTGGAGGGACTGAAGCTTTCTTT CSGGQGMTGGTEAFF
TRBJ1-5 NA TRBV28 NA TGTGCCAGCAGTTTGGTACGGGGGAACCAGCCCCAGCATTTT CASSLVRGNQPQHF
TRBJ2-1 TRBD2 TRBV4-1 NA TGCGCCAGCAGCCAAGATCCGGGACTAGCGGGAGGAGGTGAGCAGTTCTTC CASSQDPGLAGGGEQFF
TRBJ1-2 TRBD1 TRBV28 few TGTGCCTCGATATTCAAGGGGGCTAGGGGCTACACCTTC CASIFKGARGYTF
TRBJ2-2 NA TRBV28 NA TGTGCCAGCAGTTTACTGCCAGGGCCCACCGGGGAGCTGTTTTTT CASSLLPGPTGELFF
TRBJ1-5 NA TRBV4-2 NA TGTGCCAGCAGCCAAGATGGTGCAGGCCAGCAATATAGCAATCAGCCCCAGCATTTT CASSQDGAGQQYSNQPQHF
TRBJ1-1 TRBD1 TRBV6-1 NA TGTGCCAGCAGTGGGGGGACAGGGGTTAACACTGAAGCTTTCTTT CASSGGTGVNTEAFF
TRBJ1-1 NA TRBV19 NA TGTGCCAGTAGCCGAGACACTGAAGCTTTCTTT CASSRDTEAFF
TRBJ2-3 NA TRBV30 NA TGTGCCTGGAGTGTGGGACTCCCCCCCACAGATACGCAGTATTTT CAWSVGLPPTDTQYF
TRBJ1-1 TRBD1 TRBV7-2 NA TGTGCCAGCAGCCCGACAGGGTCTGAAGCTTTCTTT CASSPTGSEAFF